This T cell receptor beta chain was identified during a study of T cell responses to AZD1222 COVID-19 vaccine. Repertoires were generated with immunoSEQ multiplex PCR, while TCRdb's copy carries only in-frame clones and drops some. The table records 130,000 or so clones, 70% to 90% of them present only once. Study-level findings and limits: Across spike, vaccine-associated CD4 TCRs were found, dominant at 160-218 and 743-854. There were repertoire samples only from the period after the peak T cell response. Increases in Spike-specific TCR breadth and depth were seen after two AZD1222 doses. Epitopes outside B.1.351 and B.1.1.7 mutated regions reportedly drew nearly half of spike TCRs.

As regards this clone: What it binds is unknown.

The germline CDR1 and CDR2 sequences are SGHTA and FQGTGA. V lost 0 bases, J lost 0 bases, and 11 bases lay in between. This CDR3 is 17 amino acids long. This material consisted of peripheral blood, taken on day 0 of AZD1222 vaccination. V gene TRBV7-3 combines with J gene TRBJ2-2, with D perhaps matching TRBD2 (6 bases). This sequence was found in an adult in good health. The CDR3 spells CASSLTLGLTNTGELFF. Here the CDR3 DNA reads TGTGCCAGCAGCTTAACCCTGGGACTGACGAACACCGGGGAGCTGTTTTTT.